Below, 7 T cell receptor beta chains from the same sample are listed, as sequenced in a study of control samples from healthy donors and cancer patients. Method: immunoSEQ multiplex PCR; TCRdb's copy keeps in-frame clones and lacks some. The sample consists of around 99,000 clones, about nine tenths of them appearing once. The sequenced sample was blood. The receptors derive from a human donor in good health. The donor label of this sample is uncertain.

V is TRBV28 and J is TRBJ1-5, with no clear D. V shed 1 base and J shed 1 base, with 8 bases lying between them. The germline CDR1 and CDR2 sequences are MDHEN and SYDVKM. The length of the CDR3 is 15 residues. DNA of the CDR3: TGTGCCAGCAGTTTATTCCCAGGCAGCAATCAGCCCCAGCATTTT. Encoded protein: CASSLFPGSNQPQHF. Full variable domain (remainder filled in from reference TRBV28 and TRBJ1-5): DVKVTQSSRYLVKRTGEKVFLECVQDMDHENMFWYRQDPGLGLRLIYFSYDVKMKEKGDIPEGYSVSREKKERFSLILESASTNQTSMYLCASSLFPGSNQPQHFGDGTRLSIL.

The chain has TRBV14 and TRBJ2-3, with D perhaps matching TRBD2 (5 bases). V was trimmed by 6 bases and J by 6 bases, leaving 16 bases between them. CDR1 is SGHDN, CDR2 FVKESK, per germline. The CDR3 has 14 residues. This CDR3 is CASSLRRLRDTQYF. Written as DNA, the CDR3 is TGTGCCAGCAGTTTACGGAGGCTGAGGGATACGCAGTATTTT.

The chain carries TRBV10-3 and TRBJ1-2, with no clear D. Germline-derived CDR1 and CDR2 are ENHRY and SYGVKD. Trimming pared 0 bases from V and 1 base from J, leaving 12 bases between. The CDR3 contains 16 residues. The CDR3 loop is CAISESTARDNYGYTF. CDR3 sequence (DNA): TGTGCCATCAGTGAGTCTACAGCCAGAGATAACTATGGCTACACCTTC.

The chain is built from TRBV6-5 and TRBJ1-4; D may be TRBD1 (5 bases). Trimming took off 6 bases at V and 8 bases at J, with 16 bases between the two ends. The CDR3 contains 14 residues. Germline-derived CDR1 and CDR2 are MNHEY and SVGAGI. The CDR3 DNA follows: TGTGCCAGCAGCCTGGGAGGGGCGGGCGAAAAACTGTTTTTT. This gives the protein CASSLGGAGEKLFF.

V and J are TRBV20-1 and TRBJ2-5; no clear D. The V gene's germline CDR1 is DFQATT and CDR2 SNEGSKA (reference sequence). The ends were cut back, 2 bases at V and 2 bases at J, with 3 bases in the middle. The CDR3 loop spans 11 amino acids. CDR3 coding DNA: TGCAGTGCTAGACTGCAAGAGACCCAGTACTTC. It is translated as CSARLQETQYF.

V gene TRBV29-1 combines with J gene TRBJ1-2; D perhaps matches TRBD1 (6 bases). The CDR3 sequence is 14 residues long. Germline V gene data show CDR1 as SQVTM and CDR2 as ANQGSEA. V was shortened by 5 bases and J by 1 base, with 14 bases between the two germline ends. CDR3 DNA: TGCAGCGTTCAAGGGGGGCTGAATAACTATGGCTACACCTTC. Translated, it gives CSVQGGLNNYGYTF.

The V gene is TRBV28, the J gene TRBJ2-3, with 7 bases identical to TRBD2. V lost 8 bases, J lost 0 bases, and 8 bases stayed unmatched. Germline CDR1 is MDHEN and CDR2 is SYDVKM. The CDR3 totals 15 residues. CDR3 protein: CASGLWGGSTDTQYF. The CDR3, as DNA: TGTGCCAGCGGCCTGTGGGGGGGGAGCACAGATACGCAGTATTTT.